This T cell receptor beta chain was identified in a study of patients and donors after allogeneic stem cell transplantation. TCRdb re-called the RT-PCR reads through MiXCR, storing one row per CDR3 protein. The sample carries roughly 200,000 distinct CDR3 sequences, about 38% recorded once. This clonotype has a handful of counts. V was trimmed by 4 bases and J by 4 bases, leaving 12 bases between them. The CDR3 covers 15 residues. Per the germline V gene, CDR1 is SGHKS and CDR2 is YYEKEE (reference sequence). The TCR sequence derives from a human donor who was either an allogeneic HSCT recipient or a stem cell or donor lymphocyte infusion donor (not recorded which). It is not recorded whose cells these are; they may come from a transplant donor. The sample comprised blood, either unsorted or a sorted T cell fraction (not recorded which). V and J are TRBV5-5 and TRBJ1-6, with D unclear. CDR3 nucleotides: TGTGCCAGCAGCCCTACGGGGTCGTATAATTCACCCCTCCACTTT. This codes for CASSPTGSYNSPLHF.